This T cell receptor beta chain derives from a study of cytomegalovirus exposure and HLA in healthy donors. The PCR ran on 60 Vbeta and 13 Jbeta primers. Assay: immunoSEQ multiplex PCR; the TCRdb copy retains only in-frame clones and omits some. This table has a few hundred thousand clones, nearly 80% appearing once. Trimming shortened V by 3 bases and J by 1 base, and 6 bases separated the two germline ends. The CDR3 has 13 amino acids. The germline CDR1 and CDR2 sequences are MGHRA and YSYEKL. The source of this sequence is a man aged 18 to 30 in good health and CMV-seronegative. The V call is TRBV4-1, the J call TRBJ1-1; D is ambiguous. Sequenced input: PBMCs. The CDR3 sequence is CASSHGGNTEAFF. CDR3 nucleotide sequence: TGCGCCAGCAGCCACGGCGGGAACACTGAAGCTTTCTTT.